This T cell receptor (beta chain) was recorded in a study of blood T cell repertoires in COVID-19. Study processing details: Amplified reference gene primers provided the basis for estimating nucleated cell counts. Generated by immunoSEQ multiplex PCR, the TCRdb table keeps only in-frame clones and is missing some. Clone size and the V and J calls come from that table; the DNA yielded D and trimming. The sample holds approximately 160,000 clones, 84% seen once. This CDR3 has 17 amino acids. CDR1 is SGHDT and CDR2 is YYEEEE in the germline V gene. With V trimmed by 3 bases and J by 0 bases, 8 bases remained unmatched. Cohorts were based on clinical histories the participants reported.

The V call is TRBV5-6, the J call TRBJ1-3; TRBD1 matches at 8 bases. The sequence derives from a man aged 45-60 years who had recovered from COVID-19. Sequenced input: PBMCs or T cells enriched from blood (not recorded which). The CDR3 DNA sequence: TGTGCCAGCAGCTCCGGGACAGGACGAATCTCTGGAAACACCATATATTTT. Translation gives CASSSGTGRISGNTIYF.